Following are 23 T cell receptor beta chains from one sample sequenced in a study of T cells in Graves' hyperthyroidism and ophthalmopathy. RNA transcripts yielded amplified TCR beta CDR3 regions. In the first-round RT-PCR of the TCR CDR3, the HTBI primer set was used. TCRdb redid the calling of the multiplex PCR reads with MiXCR, one entry per CDR3 protein. The table includes about 720,000 distinct CDR3 sequences, around 15% detected once. The source material was blood. The source is a man aged 18 to 30 with Graves' hyperthyroidism.

The chain recombines TRBV6-8 with TRBJ2-6; 11 nucleotides align to TRBD1. CDR1 and CDR2 (germline): MNHGY, SAAAGT. The CDR3 covers 16 residues. Germline trimming cut 7 bases from V and 3 bases from J; bases unmatched to any gene: 5. Written as DNA, the CDR3 is TGTGCCAGCATTGGACAGGGGGCGTATGGGGCCAACGTCCTGACTTTC. Its translation: CASIGQGAYGANVLTF.

Written as DNA, the CDR3 is TGTGCCAGCAGTGGGAGTAACTACAATGAGCAGTACTTC. Its protein is CASSGSNYNEQYF. The chain uses TRBV6-1 and TRBJ2-1; D ambiguous. The J call could be wrong; TRBJ2-7 is a better fit for the DNA end. Germline lookup yields CDR1 MNHNS and CDR2 SASEGT. The CDR3 length is 13 residues.

This clonotype was counted only a few times. The rearrangement joins TRBV4-1 to TRBJ2-3; D may be TRBD2 (5 bases). The CDR3 has 15 residues. Germline V gives CDR1 MGHRA, CDR2 YSYEKL. Trimming removed 4 bases at V and 2 bases at J, with 13 bases between. CDR3 DNA: TGCGCCAGCAGCCTCCGAGGGCCGGCCACAGATACGCAGTATTTT. Translation gives CASSLRGPATDTQYF.

A remark on this clonotype: One end of the junction fails to match germline, which may point to a read error. The J gene is TRBJ2-2, the V gene TRBV15, with D possibly matching TRBD2 (5 bases). Looked up from germline, CDR1 is LNHNV and CDR2 is YYDKDF (reference sequence). CDR3 length: 15 amino acids. CDR3 residues: CATSRDSIETGELFF. The CDR3 nucleotides are TGTGCCACCAGCAGAGATTCCATTGAAACCGGGGAGCTGTTCTTT.

This clonotype was counted a few times. The rearrangement uses TRBV7-9 and TRBJ2-5, with no clear D. The CDR3 loop spans 12 amino acids. The V and J ends lost 5 bases and 5 bases respectively, with 9 bases between them. Germline V CDR1 and CDR2: SEHNR, FQNEAQ (reference sequence). The CDR3 bases are TGTGCCAGCAGCCCCCATGGTGAGACCCAGTACTTC. It is translated as CASSPHGETQYF. The variable domain in full, with the rest retrieved from reference TRBV7-9 and TRBJ2-5, is DTGVSQNPRHKITKRGQNVTFRCDPISEHNRLYWYRQTLGQGPEFLTYFQNEAQLEKSRLLSDRFSAERPKGSFSTLEIQRTEQGDSAMYLCASSPHGETQYFGPGTRLLVL.

In this sample, this clonotype turned up many times. This rearrangement joins TRBV5-5 to TRBJ2-3; D may correspond to TRBD1 or TRBD2 (5 bases each). Germline CDR1 is SGHKS and CDR2 is YYEKEE (reference sequence). The CDR3 covers 15 residues. The V gene lost 4 bases and the J gene lost 2 bases, with 14 bases spanning the gap. CDR3 sequence (DNA): TGTGCCAGCAGCGGAGCCGGGACCCACACAGATACGCAGTATTTT. Encoded protein: CASSGAGTHTDTQYF.

This clonotype was counted a few times. V gene TRBV20-1 combines with J gene TRBJ1-6, with 11 nucleotides matching TRBD1. The CDR3 contains 17 residues. Germline CDR1 is DFQATT and CDR2 is SNEGSKA (reference sequence). Losses at the gene ends were 0 bases for V and 2 bases for J; bases not matched to a gene: 3. DNA for the CDR3: TGCAGTGCTAGAGAGCCGGGACAGGGGGCCTATAATTCACCCCTCCACTTT. Translation gives CSAREPGQGAYNSPLHF.

This clonotype appeared a few times. The J gene is TRBJ2-7, the V gene TRBV5-5; a possible D gene is TRBD2 (6 bases). V lost 1 base and J lost 2, with 10 bases in between. There are 14 residues in the CDR3. The germline V gene has CDR1 SGHKS and CDR2 YYEKEE (reference sequence). The CDR3 loop is CASSLRRDAYEQYF. The DNA for the CDR3 is TGTGCCAGCAGCTTGAGGCGGGACGCCTACGAGCAGTACTTC.

In this sample, this clonotype turned up many times. The V and J genes are TRBV28 and TRBJ2-7; no clear D gene. The CDR3 covers 13 residues. Germline V CDR1 and CDR2: MDHEN, SYDVKM. The germline V and J ends were trimmed by 2 bases and 7 bases, with 12 bases remaining between them. The CDR3 protein is CASSLMVLREQYF. CDR3 in DNA: TGTGCCAGCAGTTTAATGGTTCTGAGGGAGCAGTACTTC.

This clonotype has only a few counts. The rearrangement links TRBV20-1 to TRBJ2-7; D is ambiguous. Germline CDR1 and CDR2: DFQATT and SNEGSKA (reference sequence). V was cut by 3 bases and J by 3 bases, with 9 bases left in between. This CDR3 is 12 amino acids long. The DNA of the CDR3 is TGCAGTGCTAGGGCCGACTTCTACGAGCAGTACTTC. Its protein is CSARADFYEQYF.

This clonotype was counted at least ten times. This chain joins TRBV27 and TRBJ2-7, with 9 positions matching TRBD1. Germline-derived CDR1 and CDR2 are MNHEY and SMNVEV (reference sequence). The CDR3 has 16 amino acids. V lost 7 bases and J lost 3; bases outside the gene matches: 13. The CDR3 sequence: CASTTKGGQGNYEQYF. CDR3 nucleotide sequence: TGTGCCAGCACCACAAAGGGAGGACAGGGGAACTACGAGCAGTACTTC.

This rearrangement joins TRBV7-3 to TRBJ2-3; D gene unclear. The CDR3 is 15 residues long. With 5 bases removed from V and 6 bases from J, the gap between germline ends came to 18 bases. Germline V gene sequence: CDR1 SGHTA, CDR2 FQGTGA. The CDR3 bases are TGTGCCAGCAGCATTGGGGTAGGGCTTCAGGATACGCAGTATTTT. It translates to CASSIGVGLQDTQYF.

As to this clonotype: A read error may be the cause here, since a much bigger clone is one base away. The chain joins TRBV7-9 to TRBJ2-3; D is perhaps TRBD1 (5 bases). This CDR3 comprises 13 residues. Germline CDR1 and CDR2: SEHNR and FQNEAQ (reference sequence). CDR3 sequence: CASSFLATGTQYF. The DNA for the CDR3 is TGTGCCAGCAGCTTCCTCGCCACAGGTACGCAGTATTTT. The full variable domain, with the rest looked up from reference TRBV7-9 and TRBJ2-3, is DTGVSQNPRHKITKRGQNVTFRCDPISEHNRLYWYRQTLGQGPEFLTYFQNEAQLEKSRLLSDRFSAERPKGSFSTLEIQRTEQGDSAMYLCASSFLATGTQYFGPGTRLTVL.

This clonotype was picked up a small number of times. The V call is TRBV19, the J call TRBJ1-5; 8 nucleotides line up with TRBD1. Germline assignment: CDR1 LNHDA and CDR2 SQIVND (reference sequence). Losses at the gene ends were 7 bases for V and 2 bases for J; bases not matched to a gene: 7. The CDR3 is 15 amino acids. The CDR3 coding sequence is TGTGCCAGTACCCCAGGACAGGGCCGCAATCAGCCCCAGCATTTT. Translated: CASTPGQGRNQPQHF.

This clonotype appeared many times. The genes are TRBV6-1 and TRBJ2-7; D call uncertain. The V end lost 3 bases, the J end lost 0 bases, and 12 bases lay between the germline ends. The CDR3 has 15 residues. CDR1 and CDR2 from the germline V gene are MNHNS and SASEGT. The CDR3 region is CASSEMIWGSYEQYF. The CDR3 nucleotides are TGTGCCAGCAGTGAGATGATATGGGGCTCCTACGAGCAGTACTTC.

The chain links TRBV7-8 to TRBJ2-7; no clear D gene. CDR3 length: 15 residues. Trimming left V 1 base short and J 3 bases short, with 13 bases between. CDR1 is SGHVS and CDR2 is FQNEAQ in the germline V gene. For the CDR3, the DNA is TGTGCCAGCAGCTTAGTCCCGGACGCGAACTACGAGCAGTACTTC. Amino acid sequence: CASSLVPDANYEQYF.

This clonotype appeared many times. The chain links TRBV2 to TRBJ2-1, with 10 bases aligning to TRBD2. Trimming cost V 2 bases and J 6 bases; bases outside gene matches: 4. Germline V lookup: CDR1 SNHLY, CDR2 FYNNEI. This CDR3 has 15 amino acids. CDR3 sequence (DNA): TGTGCCAGCAGTGAATCTAGCGGGAGAGGCAATGAGCAGTTCTTC. Its protein product is CASSESSGRGNEQFF.

At least ten counts were recorded for this clonotype. This rearrangement joins TRBV18 to TRBJ2-5; a possible D gene is TRBD2 (5 bases). This CDR3 is 15 amino acids long. Between the trimmed V and J ends, which lost 0 bases and 1 base, there was a span of 9 bases. The germline V gene encodes CDR1 KGHSH and CDR2 LQKENI. CDR3 region: CASSPPGVGQETQYF. DNA for the CDR3: TGTGCCAGCTCACCACCGGGAGTGGGCCAAGAGACCCAGTACTTC.

To note about this clonotype: This may stem from a read error, because a much larger clone lies one nucleotide away. The V call is TRBV3-1, the J call TRBJ2-3, with 11 bases identical to TRBD2. Per the germline V gene, CDR1 is LGHDT and CDR2 is YNNKEL (reference sequence). The CDR3 loop spans 19 amino acids. CDR3 residues: CASGQDVLAGVFAGDTQYF. As DNA, the CDR3 is TGTGCCAGCGGCCAAGACGTACTAGCGGGAGTCTTCGCGGGGGATACGCAGTATTTT.

The V and J genes are TRBV4-1 and TRBJ2-3, with 8 bases lining up with TRBD2. The CDR3 sequence is 18 residues long. Germline CDR1 reads MGHRA; CDR2 reads YSYEKL. V shed 1 base, J shed 2 bases, and the junction held 11 bases outside the gene matches. The CDR3 region is CASSQVVTGGLNTDTQYF. DNA for the CDR3: TGCGCCAGCAGCCAAGTGGTAACGGGAGGGTTGAACACAGATACGCAGTATTTT.

The CDR3 loop reads CASSLVVSRTTVSHEQYF. CDR3 DNA: TGTGCCAGCAGTTTAGTAGTATCCCGTACAACCGTTTCCCACGAGCAGTACTTC. This chain connects TRBV12-3 or TRBV12-4 to TRBJ2-7; unclear D gene. The CDR3 is 18 amino acids. Trimming pared 1 base from V and 5 bases from J, leaving 24 bases between.

This chain links TRBV20-1 with TRBJ1-6; D is uncertain. The V and J ends lost 0 bases and 10 bases respectively, with 13 bases between them. The CDR3 covers 14 residues. Germline V gene lookup returns CDR1 DFQATT and CDR2 SNEGSKA (reference sequence). The CDR3 loop is CSARDWELGSPLHF. In nucleotides, the CDR3 is TGCAGTGCTAGAGATTGGGAGTTGGGGTCACCCCTCCACTTT.

Ten or more counts support this clonotype. The rearrangement joins TRBV11-2 to TRBJ2-1; TRBD2 matches 8 bases. CDR3 length: 15 residues. Unmatched junction bases numbered 7, after V lost 3 bases and J lost 6 bases. Germline values: CDR1 SGHAT, CDR2 FQNNGV. The CDR3 loop is CASSLAGLASNEQFF. CDR3 nucleotide sequence: TGTGCCAGCAGCTTGGCCGGACTAGCCTCCAATGAGCAGTTCTTC. Variable domain in full (rest from reference TRBV11-2 and TRBJ2-1): EAGVAQSPRYKIIEKRQSVAFWCNPISGHATLYWYQQILGQGPKLLIQFQNNGVVDDSQLPKDRFSAERLKGVDSTLKIQPAKLEDSAVYLCASSLAGLASNEQFFGPGTRLTVL.